This TCR beta chain emerged from a study of CD8 T cells in ankylosing spondylitis. The study, taken as a whole, reports: Made up of eight highly homologous variants, a TCR beta motif appeared characteristic of ankylosing spondylitis blood.

The CDR3 loop spans 15 amino acids. This clonotype was recorded at least ten times. Its target is unknown. TCRdb ran MiXCR on the 5' RACE reads and lists one entry per CDR3 protein. Altogether 250,000 to 350,000 distinct CDR3 sequences are present, approximately 8.2% being singletons, with the ten largest covering less than 15%. This sequence was found in a male donor with ankylosing spondylitis. What was sequenced was blood, either unsorted or a sorted T cell fraction (not recorded which). The chain employs TRBV21-1 and TRBJ2-1; the table gives TRBD1 as D, unverified against the DNA. TRBV21-1 is marked as a pseudogene. Here the CDR3 DNA reads TGTGCCAGCGAAGGGGGGGACACATCAGACAATGAGCAGTTCTTC. Amino acid sequence: CASEGGDTSDNEQFF.